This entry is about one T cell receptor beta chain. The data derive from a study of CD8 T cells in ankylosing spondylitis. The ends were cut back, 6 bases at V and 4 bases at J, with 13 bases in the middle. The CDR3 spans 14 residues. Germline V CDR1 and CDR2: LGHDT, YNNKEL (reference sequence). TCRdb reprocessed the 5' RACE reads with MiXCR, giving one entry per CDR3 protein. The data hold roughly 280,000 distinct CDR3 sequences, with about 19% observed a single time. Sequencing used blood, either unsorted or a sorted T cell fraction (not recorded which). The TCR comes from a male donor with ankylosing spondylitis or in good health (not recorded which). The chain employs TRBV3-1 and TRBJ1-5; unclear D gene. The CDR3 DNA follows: TGTGCCAGCAGTAGTCCGGGTCTTAATCAGCCCCAGCATTTT. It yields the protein CASSSPGLNQPQHF. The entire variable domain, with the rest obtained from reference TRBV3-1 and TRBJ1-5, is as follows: DTAVSQTPKYLVTQMGNDKSIKCEQNLGHDTMYWYKQDSKKFLKIMFSYNNKELIINETVPNRFSPKSPDKAHLNLHINSLELGDSAVYFCASSSPGLNQPQHFGDGTRLSIL.